This T cell receptor beta chain was captured by sequencing in a study of CD8 T cells in Susac syndrome. Germline V gene sequence: CDR1 MNHEY, CDR2 SMNVEV (reference sequence). The V gene end was trimmed by 5 bases and the J gene end by 7 bases; junction bases not matched to a gene: 14. There are 16 residues in the CDR3. An amount of RNA that ranged from roughly 0.45 to 1 ug was reverse transcribed with random hexamers. Each CDR3 protein is one row after TCRdb ran MiXCR on the immunoSEQ multiplex PCR reads. The sample shows about 250,000 distinct CDR3 sequences, about 94% of them seen only once. This chain uses TRBV27 with TRBJ2-5, with 9 bases that match TRBD1. The sequencing sample was made of CD4+ T cells from PBMCs. The clonotype comes from a human donor with multiple sclerosis. CDR3: CASSQDRDRASGTQYF. The CDR3 nucleotides are TGTGCCAGCAGTCAGGACCGGGACAGGGCCTCAGGGACCCAGTACTTC.